The 26 T cell receptor beta chains below were found in one sample sequenced in a study of control samples from healthy donors and cancer patients. Profiled with immunoSEQ multiplex PCR; TCRdb holds only in-frame clones, not every one. The data contain about 410,000 clones, about nine tenths of them seen just once; the ten biggest clones take up over 5.5%. Sample: PBMCs. Every receptor here comes from a man aged 40-50 years with head and neck cancer.

The genes are TRBV28 and TRBJ2-7; D unresolved. With 2 bases removed from V and 7 bases from J, the gap between germline ends came to 12 bases. The CDR3 has 13 residues. Per germline, CDR1 MDHEN and CDR2 SYDVKM. The DNA for the CDR3 is TGTGCCAGCAGTTTAGGCCGCTGGCCAGAGCAGTACTTC. Amino acid sequence: CASSLGRWPEQYF.

The V gene is TRBV30, the J gene TRBJ1-1; 12 bases match TRBD1. Germline assignment: CDR1 GTSNPN and CDR2 SVGIG (reference sequence). This CDR3 contains 14 residues. With V trimmed by 2 bases and J by 7 bases, 5 bases remained unmatched. CDR3 DNA: TGTGCCTGGAGTAGGGACAGGGGGCAGGGTGAAGCTTTCTTT. Its protein is CAWSRDRGQGEAFF.

The chain carries TRBV2 and TRBJ2-4; perhaps TRBD2 as D (6 bases). CDR3 length equals 13 residues. V lost 4 bases and J 4 bases, leaving 8 bases between the germline ends. CDR1 and CDR2 from the germline V gene are SNHLY and FYNNEI. For the CDR3, the DNA is TGTGCCAGCAGTGGAGGAGGGAAAAACATTCAGTACTTC. It encodes CASSGGGKNIQYF.

This chain joins TRBV7-3 and TRBJ1-1, with D perhaps TRBD1 (6 bases). V lost 5 bases to trimming and J lost 3 bases, with 10 bases between them. The CDR3 loop spans 13 amino acids. Germline V gene lookup returns CDR1 SGHTA and CDR2 FQGTGA. DNA of the CDR3: TGTGCCAGCAGCCCAGGGGTTGACACTGAAGCTTTCTTT. Its translation is CASSPGVDTEAFF.

The chain uses TRBV28 and TRBJ2-1; 13 nucleotides match TRBD2. Germline CDR1 is MDHEN and CDR2 is SYDVKM. The V segment lost 7 bases and the J segment 7 bases; nucleotides outside the gene matches: 7. The CDR3 is 15 residues long. CDR3 nucleotide sequence: TGTGCCAGCAATGAACTAGCGGGGGGGCCTAATGAGCAGTTCTTC. It encodes CASNELAGGPNEQFF.

The CDR3 nucleotides are TGTGCCAGCAGCTTAGTAGGGGCAACTGGCTTAGCAGAAGCTTTCTTT. Protein sequence: CASSLVGATGLAEAFF. V is TRBV7-2 and J is TRBJ1-1, with a tentative D call TRBD1 (5 bases). Per germline, CDR1 SGHTA and CDR2 FQGNSA. The CDR3 has 16 amino acids. Trimming removed 1 base from V and 8 bases from J, with 20 bases in between. Using reference TRBV7-2 and TRBJ1-1 for the parts outside the CDR3, the full variable domain is GAGVSQSPSNKVTEKGKDVELRCDPISGHTALYWYRQSLGQGLEFLIYFQGNSAPDKSGLPSDRFSAERTGGSVSTLTIQRTQQEDSAVYLCASSLVGATGLAEAFFGQGTRLTVV.

In this sample, this clone turned up once. V is TRBV11-3 and J is TRBJ2-7; D is undetermined. Germline loops: CDR1 SGHNT, CDR2 YENEEA. Trimming stripped 3 bases from V and 6 bases from J, with 9 bases between. The CDR3 contains 12 residues. The CDR3 sequence is CASSFYGVEQYF. CDR3 coding DNA: TGTGCCAGCAGCTTCTATGGGGTCGAGCAGTACTTC.

The chain employs TRBV6-5 and TRBJ1-1, with TRBD1 identical over 7 bases. The V gene end was trimmed by 8 bases and the J gene end by 1 base; junction bases not matched to a gene: 7. Germline V lookup: CDR1 MNHEY, CDR2 SVGAGI. The CDR3 is 14 amino acids. DNA for the CDR3: TGTGCCAGCCCACCCGGGACAGCGAACACTGAAGCTTTCTTT. Translating gives CASPPGTANTEAFF.

The chain combines TRBV28 with TRBJ1-2, with D tentatively TRBD1 (5 bases). The CDR3 is made up of 12 amino acids. V was clipped by 10 bases and J by 4 bases, with 13 bases between them. In germline, CDR1 is MDHEN, CDR2 SYDVKM. The CDR3 loop is CAIPTGSYGYTF. The CDR3, as DNA: TGTGCCATCCCAACAGGTTCCTATGGCTACACCTTC.

The chain is built from TRBV5-1 and TRBJ2-3; no definite D call. The CDR3 is 14 amino acids. V shed 4 bases and J shed 4 bases, with 13 bases lying between them. Germline values: CDR1 SGHRS, CDR2 YFSETQ. CDR3: CASSPGRHPDTQYF. In DNA form, the CDR3 reads TGCGCCAGCAGCCCGGGCCGACACCCAGATACGCAGTATTTT.

The J gene is TRBJ1-2, the V gene TRBV14; maybe TRBD1 (5 bases). The CDR3 runs 14 residues. Trimming left V 5 bases short and J 9 bases short, with 19 bases between. Germline-derived CDR1 and CDR2 are SGHDN and FVKESK. CDR3 in DNA: TGTGCCAGCAGCGTTGTCACTGGTGGGGGGAGCTACACCTTC. Amino acids: CASSVVTGGGSYTF.

This clone was picked up one time. The chain uses TRBV6-5 and TRBJ1-6; 7 nucleotides line up with TRBD1. CDR1 is MNHEY, CDR2 SVGAGI, per germline. The CDR3 spans 13 residues. V trimming: 11 bases; J trimming: 9 bases; junction bases outside the gene matches: 10. The CDR3 bases are TGTGCCGCAGGCGGGACAGTAACTTCACCCCTCCACTTT. It codes for CAAGGTVTSPLHF.

The V call is TRBV3-1 (or the pseudogene TRBV3-2), the J call TRBJ1-1; D is unclear. This CDR3 is built from 14 residues. The germline V gene has CDR1 LGHDT and CDR2 YNNKEL (reference sequence). V lost 8 bases, J lost 1 base, and 14 bases lay in between. The CDR3 DNA sequence: TGTGCCAGCGGCCCTCGGCCTTGGAACACTGAAGCTTTCTTT. Amino acid sequence: CASGPRPWNTEAFF.

The rearrangement links TRBV12-1 to TRBJ2-5; TRBD2, as called in the table, went unchecked against the DNA. TRBV12-1 is deemed a pseudogene. This CDR3 has 12 amino acids. CDR3 in DNA: TGTGCCAGCATATGGAGGATGGGGACCCAGTACTTC. It yields the protein CASIWRMGTQYF.

The chain couples TRBV29-1 to TRBJ1-2, with D perhaps TRBD1 (6 bases). Trimming stripped 4 bases from V and 8 bases from J, with 11 bases between. This CDR3 has 11 residues. CDR1 and CDR2 from the germline V gene are SQVTM and ANQGSEA. The CDR3 loop is CSVVGGIGYTF. The CDR3 bases are TGCAGCGTTGTAGGGGGAATAGGCTACACCTTC.

The CDR3 DNA reads TGTGCCAGCACTTTAACCCTGAACACTGAAGCTTTCTTT. Translated: CASTLTLNTEAFF. The chain recombines TRBV2 with TRBJ1-1, with no clear D. Trimming left V 7 bases short and J 0 bases short, with 9 bases between. Germline CDR1 is SNHLY and CDR2 is FYNNEI. The CDR3 length is 13 residues. The variable domain in full, completed from reference TRBV2 and TRBJ1-1, reads EPEVTQTPSHQVTQMGQEVILRCVPISNHLYFYWYRQILGQKVEFLVSFYNNEISEKSEIFDDQFSVERPDGSNFTLKIRSTKLEDSAMYFCASTLTLNTEAFFGQGTRLTVV.

Here the CDR3 reads CASSSSGGPYEQYF. The CDR3 DNA follows: TGTGCCAGCAGTTCCTCGGGGGGGCCCTACGAGCAGTACTTC. The chain links TRBV6-5 to TRBJ2-7; 8 nucleotides align to TRBD2. Germline V gene sequence: CDR1 MNHEY, CDR2 SVGAGI. The CDR3 runs 14 residues. With V trimmed by 4 bases and J by 2 bases, 4 bases remained unmatched.

The rearrangement joins TRBV27 to TRBJ2-2; D remains unclear. CDR3 length: 15 residues. Trimming shortened V by 0 bases and J by 4 bases, and 9 bases separated the two germline ends. Germline V gene data show CDR1 as MNHEY and CDR2 as SMNVEV (reference sequence). DNA of the CDR3: TGTGCCAGCAGTTTATCCGCTCGGGTCACCGGGGAGCTGTTTTTT. It is translated as CASSLSARVTGELFF.

This clone was detected only once. The chain is built from TRBV9 and TRBJ2-2, with TRBD1 identical over 7 bases. CDR1 is SGDLS and CDR2 is YYNGEE in the germline V gene. The V segment lost 0 bases and the J segment 6 bases; nucleotides outside the gene matches: 5. CDR3 length: 15 residues. The CDR3 spells CASSVGGGAAGELFF. In DNA, the CDR3 is TGTGCCAGCAGCGTAGGAGGGGGCGCGGCCGGGGAGCTGTTTTTT.

This rearrangement joins TRBV11-2 to TRBJ2-2, with D hard to call. This CDR3 spans 15 amino acids. The V gene's germline CDR1 is SGHAT and CDR2 FQNNGV. V was shortened by 3 bases and J by 2 bases, with 10 bases between the two germline ends. In DNA, the CDR3 is TGTGCCAGCAGCTTCAGGCAGATAAACACCGGGGAGCTGTTTTTT. As protein: CASSFRQINTGELFF.

The chain has TRBV9 and TRBJ1-3; 9 bases are a match to TRBD1. After removal of 0 bases from V and 0 bases from J, the junction contained 7 bases not matched to a gene. Germline V gives CDR1 SGDLS, CDR2 YYNGEE. The CDR3 covers 18 residues. The CDR3: CASSVVGDRGISGNTIYF. The DNA for the CDR3 is TGTGCCAGCAGCGTAGTAGGCGACAGGGGGATCTCTGGAAACACCATATATTTT.

This clone was detected once. This chain joins TRBV11-2 and TRBJ1-1; TRBD1 aligns across 7 bases. Losses at the gene ends were 1 base for V and 1 base for J; bases not matched to a gene: 6. This CDR3 is built from 16 residues. From germline, CDR1 is SGHAT and CDR2 FQNNGV. For the CDR3, the DNA is TGTGCCAGCAGCTTAGCACCAGGGGGGGAGAACACTGAAGCTTTCTTT. Amino acids: CASSLAPGGENTEAFF.

The chain employs TRBV10-1 and TRBJ1-1, with 8 bases that match TRBD1. The CDR3 runs 14 residues. The germline V gene has CDR1 WNHNN and CDR2 SYGVQD (reference sequence). The V segment lost 3 bases and the J segment 8 bases; nucleotides outside the gene matches: 8. CDR3 region: CASSDLARGREAFF. Written as DNA, the CDR3 is TGCGCCAGCAGTGACCTCGCCAGGGGGCGCGAAGCTTTCTTT.

The chain uses TRBV28 and TRBJ1-5, with 7 positions matching TRBD1. Germline V gene data show CDR1 as MDHEN and CDR2 as SYDVKM. The junction had 3 bases not matched to a gene; V was cut back by 0 bases and J by 4 bases. The CDR3 length is 15 residues. The CDR3 loop reads CASSLWRGPNQPQHF. CDR3 bases: TGTGCCAGCAGTTTATGGAGGGGGCCGAATCAGCCCCAGCATTTT.

This chain uses TRBV11-2 with TRBJ2-7; possibly TRBD1 for D (6 bases). Germline V gene lookup returns CDR1 SGHAT and CDR2 FQNNGV. The CDR3 is made up of 15 amino acids. V was cut by 5 bases and J by 1 base, with 15 bases left in between. The DNA of the CDR3 is TGTGCCAGCAGCCCCCGGTCAGGGGCGTCCTACGAGCAGTACTTC. This translates into CASSPRSGASYEQYF. The full variable domain, completed using reference TRBV11-2 and TRBJ2-7, is EAGVAQSPRYKIIEKRQSVAFWCNPISGHATLYWYQQILGQGPKLLIQFQNNGVVDDSQLPKDRFSAERLKGVDSTLKIQPAKLEDSAVYLCASSPRSGASYEQYFGPGTRLTVT.

The J gene is TRBJ1-1, the V gene TRBV27; 8 bases fit TRBD1. Trimming removed 4 bases from V and 4 bases from J; junction bases left unmatched: 8. The CDR3 consists of 15 residues. From germline, CDR1 is MNHEY and CDR2 SMNVEV (reference sequence). CDR3 amino acids: CASSSDREMGTEAFF. In nucleotides, the CDR3 is TGTGCCAGCAGTTCGGACAGGGAAATGGGCACTGAAGCTTTCTTT.